Described below is a single TCR beta chain sequence and its context. What it binds is not known. The sample originates from a study of cytomegalovirus exposure and HLA in healthy donors. Overall study context: The 120 validation repertoires matched the 650 to 850 first-cohort repertoires in platform, a later analysis reported.

Notes on the study in general: Rare TCR sequences dominated, though some public TCRs recurred in many donors.

Sequencing was performed with immunoSEQ multiplex PCR; in TCRdb, only in-frame clones are kept and a portion is missing. The sample consists of approximately 120,000 clones, roughly 90% of them appearing once. CDR1 MDHEN and CDR2 SYDVKM come from the germline V gene. V lost 8 bases and J 5 bases, leaving 6 bases between the germline ends. This CDR3 comprises 10 residues. This clonotype originated in a woman aged 18-30 years in good health and CMV-seronegative. The chain combines TRBV28 with TRBJ1-1, with D perhaps TRBD1 (6 bases). Material for sequencing was PBMCs. CDR3 sequence: CASQGTEAFF. The CDR3 DNA follows: TGTGCCAGCCAGGGGACTGAAGCTTTCTTT.